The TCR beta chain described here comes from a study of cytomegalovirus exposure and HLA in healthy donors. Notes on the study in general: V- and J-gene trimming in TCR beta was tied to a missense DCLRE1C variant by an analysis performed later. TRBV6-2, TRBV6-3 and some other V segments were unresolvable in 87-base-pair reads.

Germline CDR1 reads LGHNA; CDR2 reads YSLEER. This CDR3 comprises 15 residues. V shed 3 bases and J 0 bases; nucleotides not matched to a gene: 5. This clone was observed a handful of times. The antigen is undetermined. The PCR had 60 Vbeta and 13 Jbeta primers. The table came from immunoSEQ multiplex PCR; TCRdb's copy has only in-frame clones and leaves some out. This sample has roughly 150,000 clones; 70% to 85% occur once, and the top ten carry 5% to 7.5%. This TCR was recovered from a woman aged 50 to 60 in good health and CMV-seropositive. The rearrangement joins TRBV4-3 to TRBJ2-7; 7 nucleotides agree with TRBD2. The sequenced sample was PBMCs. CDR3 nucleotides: TGCGCCAGCAGCCATGTGCGGGGGAGCTCCTACGAGCAGTACTTC. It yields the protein CASSHVRGSSYEQYF.